These 20 T cell receptor beta chains originate from one sample sequenced in a study of shared clonotypes between healthy human individuals. Generated by immunoSEQ multiplex PCR, the TCRdb table keeps only in-frame clones and is missing some. The repertoire holds roughly 1 million clones, with 75% to 80% as singletons. The specimen was memory CD4+ T cells from PBMCs. Subset denoted: CD45RA-negative fraction. These receptor sequences come from a man between 18 and 35 years old in good health. Some clones in this sample may be carry-over from other donors' samples.

The chain recombines TRBV10-1 with TRBJ1-2, with 7 bases that match TRBD1. Germline V gene lookup returns CDR1 WNHNN and CDR2 SYGVQD (reference sequence). J lost 5 bases, V lost 2 bases, and 17 bases had no gene match. This CDR3 comprises 18 residues. CDR3 residues: CASSEVYDRDGVGYGYTF. The DNA for the CDR3 is TGCGCCAGCAGTGAGGTATACGACAGGGATGGGGTAGGGTATGGCTACACCTTC.

The J gene is TRBJ1-2, the V gene TRBV11-2; 10 nucleotides agree with TRBD1. This CDR3 comprises 17 residues. Losses at the gene ends were 5 bases for V and 2 bases for J; bases not matched to a gene: 11. Germline loops: CDR1 SGHAT, CDR2 FQNNGV. In DNA, the CDR3 is TGTGCCAGCAGCCTTGGGACAGGGGACCTTAAGAACTATGGCTACACCTTC. This translates into CASSLGTGDLKNYGYTF.

Concerning this clone: This clone may be a read error of a much larger clone one base away. This sample includes further DNA sequences coding for the same CDR3. The rearrangement links TRBV19 to TRBJ1-1; 8 bases fit TRBD1. The V segment lost 9 bases and the J segment 6 bases; nucleotides outside the gene matches: 9. CDR3 size: 13 residues. Per the germline V gene, CDR1 is LNHDA and CDR2 is SQIVND (reference sequence). The CDR3 DNA follows: TGTGCCAGCAGTGTCCAGACAGGGGCTGAAGCTTTCTTT. Protein product: CASSVQTGAEAFF.

This clone showed up just once. V is TRBV6-5 and J is TRBJ2-7, with D hard to call. V was cut by 7 bases and J by 3 bases, with 10 bases left in between. Looked up from germline, CDR1 is MNHEY and CDR2 is SVGAGI. This CDR3 contains 12 residues. Written as DNA, the CDR3 is TGTGCCAGCACCCAAGGTTTCTACGAGCAGTACTTC. It specifies CASTQGFYEQYF.

Worth noting for this clone: Within the sample, other DNA sequences also encode this same CDR3. The V call is TRBV11-3, the J call TRBJ1-3; D is undetermined. In germline, CDR1 is SGHNT, CDR2 YENEEA. The V end was cut by 4 bases, the J end by 4 bases, with 5 bases between. The CDR3 has 12 residues. The CDR3 region has the DNA TGTGCCAGCAGCTCGGGAGGAAACACCATATATTTT. Translated, it gives CASSSGGNTIYF.

This clone has more than one count but fewer than ten. The chain couples TRBV9 to TRBJ2-7; D ambiguous. The CDR3 length is 14 residues. In germline, CDR1 is SGDLS, CDR2 YYNGEE. The V end was cut by 0 bases, the J end by 0 bases, with 7 bases between. The chain's CDR3 is CASSVGYSSYEQYF. CDR3 DNA: TGTGCCAGCAGCGTAGGATATAGCTCCTACGAGCAGTACTTC.

The sample holds a few counts of this clone. V usage is TRBV7-9 and J usage is TRBJ2-3; D is undetermined. Germline CDR1 and CDR2: SEHNR and FQNEAQ (reference sequence). Trimming removed 2 bases from V and 6 bases from J, with 6 bases in between. The CDR3 is 12 amino acids. This CDR3 is CASSLRQDTQYF. For the CDR3, the DNA is TGTGCCAGCAGCTTACGGCAGGATACGCAGTATTTT.

This clone came up once. The rearrangement links TRBV6-5 to TRBJ2-7; 7 nucleotides match TRBD1. This CDR3 is 15 amino acids long. Germline CDR1 reads MNHEY; CDR2 reads SVGAGI. Unmatched junction bases numbered 8, after V lost 6 bases and J lost 0 bases. CDR3 amino acids: CASRRLGQISYEQYF. Here the CDR3 DNA reads TGTGCCAGCAGGAGATTGGGACAGATCTCCTACGAGCAGTACTTC.

The genes are TRBV28 and TRBJ1-5, with 8 bases that match TRBD1. Germline CDR1 MDHEN, CDR2 SYDVKM. With 2 bases clipped from V and 4 bases from J, the junction kept 10 bases outside the gene matches. The CDR3 has 17 amino acids. CDR3 sequence reads: CASSLPLGQGRNQPQHF. The CDR3, as DNA: TGTGCCAGCAGTTTACCCCTTGGACAGGGCCGGAATCAGCCCCAGCATTTT.

The chain employs TRBV30 and TRBJ2-3; perhaps TRBD2 as D (5 bases). The CDR3 totals 15 residues. Trimming shortened V by 5 bases and J by 1 base, and 16 bases separated the two germline ends. CDR1 is GTSNPN, CDR2 SVGIG, per germline (reference sequence). CDR3 nucleotides: TGTGCCTGGTCAAGATGGGGAGATGGCACAGATACGCAGTATTTT. Protein: CAWSRWGDGTDTQYF.

V usage is TRBV9 and J usage is TRBJ1-1; 9 bases fit TRBD1. The trim removed 2 bases at V and 4 bases at J, leaving 6 bases unmatched. CDR3 length: 15 amino acids. Germline CDR1 reads SGDLS; CDR2 reads YYNGEE. The DNA for the CDR3 is TGTGCCAGCAGCGTGGGGGACAGGGCGAGCACTGAAGCTTTCTTT. Translation gives CASSVGDRASTEAFF.

V gene TRBV30 combines with J gene TRBJ1-2, with a tentative D call TRBD1 (6 bases). Trimming left V 0 bases short and J 8 bases short, with 13 bases between. CDR3 length: 13 residues. Germline V CDR1 and CDR2: GTSNPN, SVGIG (reference sequence). The CDR3 reads CAWSVWGAQGYTF. The CDR3 DNA sequence: TGTGCCTGGAGTGTATGGGGGGCGCAAGGCTACACCTTC.

For this clone: A read error is possible here, since a much larger clone lies one base away. This chain joins TRBV30 and TRBJ2-1, with D perhaps TRBD2 (6 bases). V shed 4 bases and J shed 7 bases, with 23 bases lying between them. The CDR3 totals 16 residues. Germline V CDR1 and CDR2: GTSNPN, SVGIG (reference sequence). The DNA of the CDR3 is TGTGCCTGGATCATCTCCAGGGAGGCCCTCAAGAATGAGCAGTTCTTC. It is translated as CAWIISREALKNEQFF.

The V and J genes are TRBV29-1 and TRBJ2-5; D is possibly TRBD2 (5 bases). Germline values: CDR1 SQVTM, CDR2 ANQGSEA. The V end was cut by 7 bases, the J end by 5 bases, with 17 bases between. The CDR3 totals 13 residues. The CDR3 bases are TGCAGCGCGGGAAGGGTCTTGGGGGAGACCCAGTACTTC. Amino acid sequence: CSAGRVLGETQYF.

The rearrangement joins TRBV6-4 to TRBJ1-5; D is uncertain. V dropped 6 bases and J dropped 0 bases, with 18 bases sitting between them. The CDR3 sequence is 17 residues long. Germline loops: CDR1 MRHNA, CDR2 SNTAGT. CDR3 sequence reads: CASRLWRATLSNQPQHF. The CDR3 coding sequence is TGTGCCAGCAGGCTATGGAGAGCGACCCTTAGCAATCAGCCCCAGCATTTT.

The table lists this clone with many counts. The genes are TRBV18 and TRBJ2-1, with 8 bases aligning to TRBD2. The CDR3 is 16 amino acids. Germline V gene lookup returns CDR1 KGHSH and CDR2 LQKENI. V shed 0 bases, J shed 4 bases, and the junction held 5 bases outside the gene matches. CDR3 sequence (DNA): TGTGCCAGCTCACCACCGACTAGCGAGGGGTACAATGAGCAGTTCTTC. Its protein is CASSPPTSEGYNEQFF.

A remark on this clone: Distinct nucleotide sequences in the sample also encode this CDR3. The chain carries TRBV7-2 and TRBJ2-2; a possible D gene is TRBD1 (6 bases). Trimming removed 1 base from V and 3 bases from J, with 9 bases in between. CDR3 size: 15 residues. CDR1 and CDR2 from the germline V gene are SGHTA and FQGNSA. Written as DNA, the CDR3 is TGTGCCAGCAGCTTAGTGGCAGGGGACACCGGGGAGCTGTTTTTT. Residues: CASSLVAGDTGELFF.

This clone was counted ten times or more. The chain recombines TRBV4-3 with TRBJ2-7; tentatively, D is TRBD2 (6 bases). V was clipped by 4 bases and J by 3 bases, with 25 bases between them. There are 18 residues in the CDR3. The V gene's germline CDR1 is LGHNA and CDR2 YSLEER. The CDR3 nucleotides are TGCGCCAGCAGCCTACGACTAGATGGGGGAGAGAAAAGCTACGAGCAGTACTTC. Its translation is CASSLRLDGGEKSYEQYF.

This clone was seen a few times. The same CDR3 arises from other DNA sequences in this sample as well. The chain joins TRBV5-1 to TRBJ2-5; D uncertain. In germline, CDR1 is SGHRS, CDR2 YFSETQ. The V end was cut by 0 bases, the J end by 3 bases, with 6 bases between. CDR3 length equals 13 residues. CDR3 amino acids: CASSLGGEETQYF. CDR3 DNA sequence: TGCGCCAGCAGCTTGGGGGGTGAAGAGACCCAGTACTTC.

This clone was counted a single time. This chain joins TRBV9 and TRBJ1-1, with D unclear. V lost 4 bases, J lost 1 base, and 8 bases lay in between. Germline V gene lookup returns CDR1 SGDLS and CDR2 YYNGEE. The CDR3 has 13 amino acids. CDR3 region: CASSIQPNTEAFF. For the CDR3, the DNA is TGTGCCAGCAGCATACAGCCGAACACTGAAGCTTTCTTT.